This TCR beta chain comes out of a study of PD-1 blockade in mismatch repair-deficient tumors. Whole-study results and caveats: Tumor-resident clones, often absent from pretreatment blood, expanded after pembrolizumab and then contracted.

This clone was picked up one time. Its antigen is still unknown. Germline V gene data show CDR1 as SGDLS and CDR2 as YYNGEE. V trimming: 0 bases; J trimming: 6 bases; junction bases outside the gene matches: 9. This CDR3 is built from 16 residues. Sequenced by immunoSEQ multiplex PCR; TCRdb stores in-frame clones only, minus some. The sample contains 50,000 to 75,000 clones, approximately 88% of which appear only once. The V call is TRBV9, the J call TRBJ1-3, with 7 bases identical to TRBD1. The receptor comes from an adult with mismatch repair-deficient cancer. Sequencing used peripheral blood, obtained 52 weeks after starting pembrolizumab. CDR3 bases: TGTGCCAGCAGCGTAGACCGCCGACAGGGAATAAACACCATATATTTT. Protein sequence: CASSVDRRQGINTIYF.